The clone carrying this T cell receptor beta chain has just a few counts. Its target is unknown. These data come from a study of T-cell reconstitution after alpha-beta-depleted transplantation in children. Unique molecular identifiers featured in how the TCRbeta library was prepared. TCRdb reanalysed the PCR reads using MiXCR and keeps one entry per CDR3 protein. The table includes about 250,000 distinct CDR3 sequences, roughly a quarter detected once. General study points: Two months or so post-transplant, alpha-beta T cells reportedly derived from several hundred expanded graft clones. T-cell counts and diversity were attributed mostly to newly produced T cells one year after transplant. Recipient T cells and thymic progenitors that survived were the source of the high TCRbeta diversity seen at day 60 in some patients.

This specimen was PBMCs, mostly from graft donor cells, taken 360 days after TCRalphabeta/CD19-depleted stem cell transplant. The receptor comes from a female patient aged 2 to 10 who had a stem cell transplant for congenital amegakaryocytic thrombocytopenia, so the T cells may come from the graft donor.

CDR3 residues: CASSFVGPPYEQYF. Written as DNA, the CDR3 is TGTGCCAGCAGTTTCGTCGGACCCCCCTACGAGCAGTACTTC. The chain has TRBV28 and TRBJ2-7; D not resolved. Germline V gene data show CDR1 as MDHEN and CDR2 as SYDVKM. Trimming shortened V by 3 bases and J by 2 bases, and 11 bases separated the two germline ends. The length of the CDR3 is 14 residues.